The 28 T cell receptor beta chains given below trace back to one sample, sequenced in a study of cytomegalovirus exposure and HLA in healthy donors. In the PCR, 60 Vbeta and 13 Jbeta primers were used. Sequencing used immunoSEQ multiplex PCR; TCRdb keeps in-frame clones, though not all of them. This table holds over 75,000 clones, about 70% found once. Sequences were obtained from PBMCs. The receptors here all came from a man aged 25 to 40 in good health and CMV-seronegative.

The sample holds one count of this clone. The J gene is TRBJ1-4, the V gene TRBV7-9; 7 bases align to TRBD1. This CDR3 is built from 13 residues. CDR1 and CDR2 from the germline V gene are SEHNR and FQNEAQ (reference sequence). The V and J ends lost 8 bases and 8 bases, in that order; junction bases with no gene match: 8. The CDR3 is CASGQEWREKLFF. Here the CDR3 DNA reads TGTGCCAGCGGACAGGAATGGCGGGAAAAACTGTTTTTT.

The V and J genes are TRBV5-6 and TRBJ1-6, with TRBD1 matching 7 bases. Germline CDR1 reads SGHDT; CDR2 reads YYEEEE. Trimming took 3 bases from V and 6 from J; bases not matched to a gene: 9. There are 16 residues in the CDR3. In DNA, the CDR3 is TGTGCCAGCAGCTGGGGACAGCCAGGACCTAATTCACCCCTCCACTTT. As protein: CASSWGQPGPNSPLHF.

This rearrangement joins TRBV21-1 to TRBJ1-4; the table's TRBD1 call for D was not verified on the DNA. TRBV21-1 is annotated as a pseudogene. The CDR3 runs 19 residues. The CDR3 sequence: CASSPQRHRGCPVERKLFF. The DNA for the CDR3 is TGTGCCAGCAGCCCCCAAAGGCACAGGGGGTGCCCGGTCGAAAGGAAACTGTTTTTT.

The chain combines TRBV6-5 with TRBJ1-5; D unclear. CDR3 length equals 13 residues. Germline CDR1 is MNHEY and CDR2 is SVGAGI. V dropped 2 bases and J dropped 2 bases, with 4 bases sitting between them. This chain's CDR3 is CASSYRGNQPQHF. In DNA, the CDR3 is TGTGCCAGCAGTTACCGGGGCAATCAGCCCCAGCATTTT.

The CDR3 coding sequence is TGTGCCAGCAGCTTAGGCGGGACAGGGGTCACCGGGGAGCTGTTTTTT. This codes for CASSLGGTGVTGELFF. The chain is built from TRBV13 and TRBJ2-2, with TRBD1 identical over 10 bases. The germline gives CDR1 PRHDT, CDR2 FYEKMQ (reference sequence). V lost 0 bases and J lost 4; bases outside the gene matches: 2. This CDR3 is built from 16 residues.

The chain links TRBV10-3 to TRBJ1-1; 8 nucleotides match TRBD1. V lost 11 bases, J lost 0 bases, and 8 bases stayed unmatched. CDR3 length equals 14 residues. Germline CDR1 is ENHRY and CDR2 is SYGVKD. CDR3 bases: TGTGCCGTTTCGACAGGGGCCGTGAACACTGAAGCTTTCTTT. It codes for CAVSTGAVNTEAFF.

The rearrangement joins TRBV5-6 to TRBJ2-7; D uncertain. Deletions cut 4 bases from V and 1 base from J, with 15 bases between. Germline-derived CDR1 and CDR2 are SGHDT and YYEEEE. This CDR3 is 15 amino acids long. Here the CDR3 reads CASSARLGSSYEQYF. The CDR3 DNA is TGTGCCAGCAGCGCGAGGCTAGGTTCTTCCTACGAGCAGTACTTC.

The rearrangement joins TRBV19 to TRBJ2-2; D remains unclear. V gave up 6 bases and J gave up 1 base, with 9 bases separating them. This CDR3 has 14 residues. The V gene's germline CDR1 is LNHDA and CDR2 SQIVND (reference sequence). The CDR3 DNA reads TGTGCCAGTAGGGTCAGTATGAACACCGGGGAGCTGTTTTTT. It translates to CASRVSMNTGELFF.

This chain links TRBV5-5 with TRBJ2-1; 8 bases line up with TRBD1. The germline V gene has CDR1 SGHKS and CDR2 YYEKEE (reference sequence). The CDR3 has 15 amino acids. Trimming removed 3 bases from V and 8 bases from J; junction bases left unmatched: 10. The CDR3 here is CASSSPGQVDDEQFF. As DNA, the CDR3 is TGTGCCAGCAGCTCGCCGGGACAGGTTGACGATGAGCAGTTCTTC.

The V and J genes are TRBV11-2 and TRBJ1-1; D is ambiguous. The V end lost 5 bases, the J end lost 5 bases, and 9 bases lay between the germline ends. The CDR3 extends over 12 amino acids. The germline V gene encodes CDR1 SGHAT and CDR2 FQNNGV. CDR3 loop: CASSESGTEAFF. CDR3 coding DNA: TGTGCCAGCAGCGAGTCCGGGACTGAAGCTTTCTTT. The entire variable domain, with the rest obtained from reference TRBV11-2 and TRBJ1-1, is as follows: EAGVAQSPRYKIIEKRQSVAFWCNPISGHATLYWYQQILGQGPKLLIQFQNNGVVDDSQLPKDRFSAERLKGVDSTLKIQPAKLEDSAVYLCASSESGTEAFFGQGTRLTVV.

The chain links TRBV19 to TRBJ1-2; unclear D gene. The CDR3 length is 11 residues. V was clipped by 5 bases and J by 2 bases, with 3 bases between them. The germline gives CDR1 LNHDA, CDR2 SQIVND (reference sequence). This CDR3 is CASSLNYGYTF. CDR3 DNA sequence: TGTGCCAGTAGTCTCAACTATGGCTACACCTTC.

The CDR3 DNA reads TGCGCCAGCAGCCAAGTTGGGAAAGGGACAGGGGGCTCAGACACCGGGGAGCTGTTTTTT. Its protein is CASSQVGKGTGGSDTGELFF. This sequence joins TRBV4-1 and TRBJ2-2; 12 bases map to TRBD1. Germline CDR1 reads MGHRA; CDR2 reads YSYEKL. This CDR3 has 20 amino acids. Trimming at V came to 1 base and at J to 3 bases, leaving 12 bases not matched to a gene.

The V and J genes are TRBV15 and TRBJ2-7; TRBD2 matches 9 bases. Trimming removed 0 bases from V and 3 bases from J; junction bases left unmatched: 9. Germline V gene sequence: CDR1 LNHNV, CDR2 YYDKDF (reference sequence). The CDR3 is 17 residues long. The CDR3 bases are TGTGCCACCAGCAGAGATCTCCCAGGCGGGAGGGTCTACGAGCAGTACTTC. It is translated as CATSRDLPGGRVYEQYF.

This clone was detected a few times. The chain links TRBV5-1 to TRBJ1-1, with D perhaps TRBD1 (6 bases). The CDR3 runs 18 residues. Trimming removed 4 bases from V and 4 bases from J, with 26 bases in between. Germline V CDR1 and CDR2: SGHRS, YFSETQ. DNA for the CDR3: TGCGCCAGCAGCGGGGGACATCTCGATAACCCTGGTGGCACTGAAGCTTTCTTT. It yields the protein CASSGGHLDNPGGTEAFF.

The chain uses TRBV28 and TRBJ1-1; TRBD1 is a possible D gene (5 bases). CDR1 MDHEN and CDR2 SYDVKM come from the germline V gene. CDR3 length: 11 amino acids. V shed 9 bases and J shed 1 base, with 6 bases lying between them. CDR3 bases: TGTGCCAGTCAGGGGAACACTGAAGCTTTCTTT. Translation: CASQGNTEAFF.

The CDR3 spells CASRVEPAGGSYNEQFF. As DNA, the CDR3 is TGTGCCAGCAGGGTAGAACCAGCGGGAGGATCCTACAATGAGCAGTTCTTC. The chain uses TRBV27 and TRBJ2-1; 9 nucleotides align to TRBD2. The CDR3 covers 17 residues. CDR1 MNHEY and CDR2 SMNVEV come from the germline V gene (reference sequence). V lost 6 bases to trimming and J lost 1 base; unmatched junction nucleotides: 10.

This clone appeared once. This chain joins TRBV19 and TRBJ2-7, with 9 bases aligning to TRBD2. In germline, CDR1 is LNHDA, CDR2 SQIVND (reference sequence). After removal of 5 bases from V and 5 bases from J, the junction contained 7 bases not matched to a gene. CDR3 length: 14 residues. CDR3 DNA sequence: TGTGCCAGTAGTTCCCAGCGGGAGGTCCACGAGCAGTACTTC. It specifies CASSSQREVHEQYF.

The sample holds a few counts of this clone. The chain links TRBV6-1 to TRBJ1-1; D not resolved. This CDR3 region has 15 residues. V shed 4 bases and J shed 1 base, with 13 bases lying between them. CDR1 and CDR2 from the germline V gene are MNHNS and SASEGT. CDR3 residues: CASSARGRGNTEAFF. The CDR3 bases are TGTGCCAGCAGTGCTCGCGGGCGTGGGAACACTGAAGCTTTCTTT.

The rearrangement uses TRBV9 and TRBJ1-2; 7 bases fit TRBD1. J gave up 14 bases and V 2 bases, and 12 bases lay outside the gene matches. Looked up from germline, CDR1 is SGDLS and CDR2 is YYNGEE. CDR3 length: 13 amino acids. CDR3 region: CASSVLQGSPVTF. The CDR3 DNA reads as TGTGCCAGCAGCGTTCTACAGGGGTCCCCTGTGACCTTC.

The chain combines TRBV2 with TRBJ2-6; a weak D match, TRBD2 (5 bases). The V and J ends lost 5 bases and 0 bases respectively, with 17 bases between them. Germline lookup yields CDR1 SNHLY and CDR2 FYNNEI. This CDR3 contains 18 residues. CDR3 loop: CASSKIHTGNSGANVLTF. In DNA, the CDR3 is TGTGCCAGCAGTAAAATCCACACGGGAAACTCTGGGGCCAACGTCCTGACTTTC.

The chain is built from TRBV6-1 and TRBJ1-1, with D unclear. The CDR3 contains 15 residues. Germline V gene lookup returns CDR1 MNHNS and CDR2 SASEGT. Trimming took off 6 bases at V and 0 bases at J, with 14 bases between the two ends. The CDR3 loop is CASRRERVLNTEAFF. As DNA, the CDR3 is TGTGCCAGCAGACGAGAACGGGTCTTGAACACTGAAGCTTTCTTT.

This chain connects TRBV27 to TRBJ1-1; 7 nucleotides line up with TRBD1. The germline CDR1 and CDR2 sequences are MNHEY and SMNVEV (reference sequence). Trimming at V came to 6 bases and at J to 7 bases, leaving 8 bases not matched to a gene. This CDR3 has 13 amino acids. In DNA form, the CDR3 reads TGTGCCAGCAGACGGGGACAGACTTGTGAAGCTTTCTTT. Amino acids: CASRRGQTCEAFF.

This clone was counted between two and nine times. The rearrangement uses TRBV12-5 and TRBJ1-3; D is unclear. Trimming shortened V by 6 bases and J by 0 bases, and 9 bases separated the two germline ends. The CDR3 runs 14 residues. CDR1 is LGHNT, CDR2 FRNRAP, per germline. The CDR3 coding sequence is TGTGCTAGTGGGGCAGGCAACTCTGGAAACACCATATATTTT. It is translated as CASGAGNSGNTIYF.

The chain is built from TRBV7-9 and TRBJ1-1; 9 positions match TRBD1. Germline-derived CDR1 and CDR2 are SEHNR and FQNEAQ (reference sequence). This CDR3 spans 15 amino acids. With 5 bases clipped from V and 1 base from J, the junction kept 5 bases outside the gene matches. The CDR3 here is CASSATGGGNTEAFF. In DNA form, the CDR3 reads TGTGCCAGCAGCGCGACAGGGGGAGGGAACACTGAAGCTTTCTTT.

This clone was counted a single time. The V call is TRBV7-9, the J call TRBJ2-5; 8 bases match TRBD1. CDR1 SEHNR and CDR2 FQNEAQ come from the germline V gene (reference sequence). V lost 2 bases, J lost 5 bases, and 4 bases stayed unmatched. This CDR3 contains 14 residues. In DNA, the CDR3 is TGTGCCAGCAGCTTAAAAACAGGGGGGGAGACCCAGTACTTC. Protein: CASSLKTGGETQYF.

The gene calls are TRBV19 and TRBJ2-7; 8 bases line up with TRBD2. Germline V gene data show CDR1 as LNHDA and CDR2 as SQIVND (reference sequence). The CDR3 runs to 14 residues. Trimming removed 5 bases from V and 3 bases from J; junction bases left unmatched: 6. This chain's CDR3 is CASSAGGIDYEQYF. Here the CDR3 DNA reads TGTGCCAGTAGTGCGGGGGGTATTGACTACGAGCAGTACTTC.

The CDR3 DNA reads TGTGCCAGCAGGCCGGGGGGATCAACTGAAGCTTTCTTT. As protein: CASRPGGSTEAFF. The rearrangement links TRBV6-5 to TRBJ1-1; D might be TRBD1 (5 bases). The CDR3 consists of 13 residues. Germline CDR1 reads MNHEY; CDR2 reads SVGAGI. The V and J ends lost 6 bases and 5 bases respectively, with 13 bases between them.

This chain joins TRBV2 and TRBJ2-7, with a possible D match to TRBD1 (5 bases). The CDR3 extends over 12 amino acids. The germline V and J ends were trimmed by 6 bases and 3 bases, with 9 bases remaining between them. From germline, CDR1 is SNHLY and CDR2 FYNNEI. CDR3 region: CASRTDSYEQYF. The CDR3 DNA is TGTGCCAGCAGAACAGACAGCTACGAGCAGTACTTC.